This T cell receptor beta chain was profiled in a study of T-cell memory formation after mild COVID-19 (dated by TCRdb to about 2021). Concerning the study at large: TCR sequence clusters from the two donors were found to be largely donor specific. In a couple of donors, T-cell clones that expanded and contracted after mild COVID-19 were followed by sequencing TCRalpha and TCRbeta repertoires longitudinally. Two young, previously healthy adult volunteers made up the cohort, one male and one female.

PBMCs were isolated by Ficoll-Paque density gradient centrifugation. Turning to this clonotype: It has no known antigen specificity. Base qualities are not at hand, and no much larger clone is one base apart.

Sequenced using an Illumina NovaSeq 6000. TCRalpha and TCRbeta cDNA libraries were constructed by 5'RACE with constant-segment primers, with sample barcodes and unique molecular identifiers being introduced. RNA was extracted from every sample with Trizol reagent. Library amplification was performed in two PCR steps, and a second sample barcode and Illumina TruSeq adapters were introduced in the second step. The libraries were sequenced on an Illumina NovaSeq using 2 x 150 bp paired-end reads. The published analysis was carried out like this. The reads were demultiplexed and collapsed into UMI-guided consensus sequences using migec v1.2.7. With mixcr v2.1.11, UMI consensuses were aligned to TRA and TRB V and J templates and assembled into clonotypes. Expanded or contracted clonotypes were those called significant by both edgeR and NoisET, with noise models trained on biological replicates. For edgeR calls, a false discovery rate-adjusted p below 0.01 and a log2 fold-change threshold of 1 were applied. As an exploratory analysis of dynamics, max-normalized trajectories of the 1000 most abundant clonotypes were examined with PCA combined with hierarchical clustering. The CD4 or CD8 phenotype of responding clones was assigned using the separately sequenced CD4+ and CD8+ repertoires. TCRdb reprocessed the public reads (quality trimming at Q25 with fastp, clone calling with MiXCR) and kept in-frame beta chains. Each entry is one CDR3 protein sequence, shown with its most common DNA and genes. These V and J calls derive from TCRdb rather than the authors' analysis. The table for this sample lists roughly 280,000 distinct CDR3 sequences; approximately 8.4% of them were counted only once. The biggest ten clones account for roughly 23% of the sample.

General study outcomes and caveats: SARS-CoV-2 specificity was not confirmed for the second-wave clones peaking on day 37. Balanced CD4/CD8 phenotypes were observed for clones contracting from day 15 to 85, whereas a bias towards CD4+ was observed for a second wave of clones expanding from day 15 to 37. Only two mild cases were covered by the study, and larger cohorts that include severe cases with pre-infection samples were considered necessary. Contracting CD4+ clones were found mainly in CM and EM memory subsets, while CD8+ clones were enriched in EMRA. The detection of some responding clones in pre-infection memory suggests that pre-existing cross-reactive memory T cells joined the SARS-CoV-2 response.

The sample comprised PBMCs or a T cell subset sorted from them (not recorded which). The clonotype originates from a man aged 18 to 30 who had mild COVID-19 (a few samples of this study predate the infection). The sample titles of this study are shuffled in the database, so cell type and time point are left out; the donor was told from shared clones.

The bases are TGTGCCAGTACCGATCTCGGACAGTCGCCAGAAAAACTGTTTTTT. This codes for CASTDLGQSPEKLFF. The sequence links TRBV19 to TRBJ1-4; TRBD1 is possibly the D segment (6 matching bases). From the cysteine up to the phenylalanine, the CDR3 has a length of 15 residues. Of all the DNA, just the CDR3 is kept, 45 bases in frame from base 1. CDR1 and CDR2 (LNHDA, SQIVND) derive from the germline V gene (reference sequence). Trimming takes 7 bases from V and 8 bases from J, and the germline ends sit 20 bases apart.